This TCR beta chain comes out of a study of STAT5B mutations in CD4+ large granular lymphocyte leukemia. As for the study in general: Healthy donors showed HLA-associated enrichment of the CDR3 'QG' motif.

Points from the study as a whole: No patients shared main leukemic clonotypes, though around 25% appeared at low frequency elsewhere. Patient CD4-sorted repertoires stayed more clonal than healthy ones after leukemic-clone removal.

Comments on this clone: Its antigen is unknown.

CDR1 MNHNS and CDR2 SASEGT come from the germline V gene. The germline V and J ends were trimmed by 6 bases and 4 bases, with 4 bases remaining between them. The length of the CDR3 is 10 residues. Original processing methods: A productive frequency of 2.59 x 10-5 was the lowest detectable. TCRdb's copy holds only in-frame clones and misses some; the assay was immunoSEQ multiplex PCR. V and J calls and clone size are copied from that table; D and trimming were computed from the DNA. The data hold about 23,000 clones, with around three quarters observed a single time. The sequence came from a human donor in good health. The sample comprised CD4+ T cells from blood buffy coats. The chain couples TRBV6-1 to TRBJ2-7, with D uncertain. CDR3 sequence reads: CASSNYEQYF. For the CDR3, the DNA is TGTGCCAGCAGCAATTACGAGCAGTACTTC.